The 15 T cell receptor beta chains below were found in one sample sequenced in a study of CD8 T cells in Susac syndrome. RNA was extracted with the RNeasy kit, and a quantity of about 0.45 to 1 ug was reverse transcribed using random hexamers. TCRdb re-analysed the immunoSEQ multiplex PCR reads in MiXCR, keeping a single row per CDR3 protein. The table shows some 110,000 distinct CDR3 sequences, with approximately 94% occurring only once. Sequencing was carried out using CD8+ T cells from PBMCs. The receptors here all came from a human donor with Susac syndrome.

The rearrangement uses TRBV5-4 and TRBJ2-1; 8 nucleotides match TRBD2. CDR3 size: 14 residues. Germline V CDR1 and CDR2: SGHNT, YYREEE (reference sequence). V trimming: 10 bases; J trimming: 0 bases; junction bases outside the gene matches: 6. The chain's CDR3 is CAVGGDDSYNEQFF. The CDR3 DNA reads as TGTGCCGTCGGGGGGGACGACTCCTACAATGAGCAGTTCTTC.

The count of this clonotype is one. This chain connects TRBV5-4 to TRBJ2-1, with a tentative D call TRBD1 (6 bases). The V end lost 5 bases, the J end lost 4 bases, and 10 bases lay between the germline ends. The CDR3 length is 13 residues. CDR1 and CDR2 (germline): SGHNT, YYREEE (reference sequence). The CDR3 bases are TGTGCCAGCAGATCGGACAGTTACAATGAGCAGTTCTTC. Translation gives CASRSDSYNEQFF.

Only one count was recorded for this clonotype. The rearrangement links TRBV6-5 to TRBJ1-2, with 7 bases aligning to TRBD1. V dropped 2 bases and J dropped 6; count of bases not matched to a gene: 3. The germline gives CDR1 MNHEY, CDR2 SVGAGI. CDR3 size: 13 residues. CDR3 protein: CASSYGQVDGYTF. The CDR3 region has the DNA TGTGCCAGCAGTTACGGACAGGTAGATGGCTACACCTTC.

The chain joins TRBV14 to TRBJ1-2; D gene uncertain. The CDR3 runs 14 residues. The V end lost 0 bases, the J end lost 6 bases, and 11 bases lay between the germline ends. The germline V gene has CDR1 SGHDN and CDR2 FVKESK. DNA for the CDR3: TGTGCCAGCAGCCAAGATTTCGCGCCTCATGGCTACACCTTC. It is translated as CASSQDFAPHGYTF.

This chain joins TRBV4-1 and TRBJ2-2; 7 bases fit TRBD2. V lost 3 bases and J lost 2; bases outside the gene matches: 9. CDR1 MGHRA and CDR2 YSYEKL come from the germline V gene. The CDR3 runs to 17 residues. The CDR3 DNA reads as TGCGCCAGCAGCCATGATTCCGGGACTATAAACACCGGGGAGCTGTTTTTT. Translating it yields CASSHDSGTINTGELFF.

The V gene is TRBV20-1, the J gene TRBJ2-1; no clear D gene. Germline CDR1 and CDR2: DFQATT and SNEGSKA (reference sequence). This CDR3 spans 14 amino acids. Trimming shortened V by 6 bases and J by 3 bases, and 15 bases separated the two germline ends. CDR3: CSASGPLDYNEQFF. CDR3 bases: TGCAGTGCGAGTGGCCCCTTGGACTACAATGAGCAGTTCTTC.

The chain recombines TRBV6-5 with TRBJ2-5, with D tentatively TRBD1 (6 bases). Looked up from germline, CDR1 is MNHEY and CDR2 is SVGAGI. The V end was cut by 2 bases, the J end by 2 bases, with 9 bases between. This CDR3 is 14 amino acids long. The CDR3 protein is CASSYRQGQETQYF. Written as DNA, the CDR3 is TGTGCCAGCAGTTACAGGCAGGGGCAAGAGACCCAGTACTTC.

This chain joins TRBV4-3 and TRBJ2-3; maybe TRBD2 (6 bases). There are 15 residues in the CDR3. Trimming shortened V by 1 base and J by 6 bases, and 14 bases separated the two germline ends. Germline loops: CDR1 LGHNA, CDR2 YSLEER. The DNA for the CDR3 is TGCGCCAGCAGCCAAGGATGGCGGGGCGGGGATACGCAGTATTTT. Protein sequence: CASSQGWRGGDTQYF.

This rearrangement joins TRBV4-2 to TRBJ2-5, with D perhaps being TRBD1 or TRBD2 (6 bases each). Deletions cut 0 bases from V and 1 base from J, with 9 bases between. CDR3 length: 15 amino acids. Per the germline V gene, CDR1 is LGHNA and CDR2 is YNFKEQ. The CDR3 loop reads CASSQDWGAQETQYF. The DNA for the CDR3 is TGTGCCAGCAGCCAAGATTGGGGGGCCCAAGAGACCCAGTACTTC.

The CDR3 nucleotides read TGTGCCAGTAGTATAGCCCAGTATGGCTACACCTTC. Protein: CASSIAQYGYTF. This sequence joins TRBV19 and TRBJ1-2; D not resolved. CDR3 length equals 12 residues. The ends were cut back, 1 base at V and 5 bases at J, with 5 bases in the middle. Germline V CDR1 and CDR2: LNHDA, SQIVND (reference sequence).

The chain carries TRBV15 and TRBJ2-1, with 7 bases aligning to TRBD2. Germline trimming cut 0 bases from V and 5 bases from J; bases unmatched to any gene: 10. The CDR3 runs to 17 residues. Germline CDR1 LNHNV, CDR2 YYDKDF (reference sequence). The CDR3 coding sequence is TGTGCCACCAGCAGAGAGGAGAGCGGGGACCCCGACAATGAGCAGTTCTTC. Amino acid sequence: CATSREESGDPDNEQFF.

This chain uses TRBV24-1 with TRBJ1-1; 9 bases fit TRBD1. The CDR3 is made up of 15 amino acids. Germline V CDR1 and CDR2: KGHDR, SFDVKD. V trimming: 2 bases; J trimming: 4 bases; junction bases outside the gene matches: 4. CDR3 coding DNA: TGTGCCACCAGTGATTGGACAGGGGAGGGCACTGAAGCTTTCTTT. Translated, it gives CATSDWTGEGTEAFF.

The chain links TRBV5-1 to TRBJ2-6, with D perhaps assigned TRBD1 or TRBD2 (6 bases each). Deletions cut 10 bases from V and 4 bases from J, with 21 bases between. Germline V CDR1 and CDR2: SGHRS, YFSETQ. The CDR3 contains 16 residues. The CDR3 bases are TGCGCCGGATGTGACGGGGGCTTCGAAGGGGCCAACGTCCTGACTTTC. Its protein is CAGCDGGFEGANVLTF. The variable domain in full, completed from reference TRBV5-1 and TRBJ2-6, reads KAGVTQTPRYLIKTRGQQVTLSCSPISGHRSVSWYQQTPGQGLQFLFEYFSETQRNKGNFPGRFSGRQFSNSRSEMNVSTLELGDSALYLCAGCDGGFEGANVLTFGAGSRLTVL.

About this clonotype: A read error may account for a junction end that differs from germline. The V call is TRBV12-5, the J call TRBJ2-3, with D perhaps being TRBD1 or TRBD2 (5 bases each). In germline, CDR1 is LGHNT, CDR2 FRNRAP. This CDR3 has 12 amino acids. The CDR3 DNA reads as TGTGCTAGTGGTCCGGGACCTCCGGACGGGGATTTT. As protein: CASGPGPPDGDF. The full variable domain, in which reference TRBV12-5 and TRBJ2-3 provide the parts outside the CDR3, is DARVTQTPRHKVTEMGQEVTMRCQPILGHNTVFWYRQTMMQGLELLAYFRNRAPLDDSGMPKDRFSAEMPDATLATLKIQPSEPRDSAVYFCASGPGPPDGDFGPGTRLTVL.

CDR3 in DNA: TGTGCCAGCAGCGGGGGACAGGGCAACACTGAAGCTTTCTTT. Amino acid sequence: CASSGGQGNTEAFF. The chain couples TRBV9 to TRBJ1-1, with TRBD1 identical over 9 bases. Germline V gene data show CDR1 as SGDLS and CDR2 as YYNGEE. V shed 3 bases and J 2 bases; nucleotides not matched to a gene: 2. The CDR3 runs 14 residues.